This T cell receptor beta chain is drawn from a study of cytomegalovirus exposure and HLA in healthy donors. Germline CDR1 and CDR2: MNHEY and SMNVEV (reference sequence). V lost 1 base and J 2 bases, leaving 8 bases between the germline ends. The CDR3 has 14 residues. About this clone itself: Antigen specificity is unknown.

Study findings and constraints: A later examination showed that TCR association rates differed by HLA locus, with DRB1 most and HLA-C fewest. About 87% or about 30% of the time was how often most TCR beta V segments were productive, according to an earlier analysis.

In the PCR, 60 Vbeta and 13 Jbeta primers were used. TCRdb keeps only in-frame clones here, not all; method: immunoSEQ multiplex PCR. The data contain under 200,000 clones, roughly 80% of them singletons. The material sequenced was PBMCs. The chain is built from TRBV27 and TRBJ1-2, with D possibly being TRBD1 (6 bases). This sequence was found in a female donor in good health and CMV-seronegative. CDR3 DNA sequence: TGTGCCAGCAGTTTATTAACAGGGAACTATGGCTACACCTTC. Its translation is CASSLLTGNYGYTF.